Sequencing of this T cell receptor beta chain was carried out in a study of cytomegalovirus exposure and HLA in healthy donors. This clone was seen only once. The antigen is not known. Deletions cut 3 bases from V and 6 bases from J, with 21 bases between. Germline CDR1 reads GTSNPN; CDR2 reads SVGIG (reference sequence). This CDR3 has 17 residues. Primers for the PCR totalled 60 Vbeta and 13 Jbeta. The repertoire was sequenced with immunoSEQ multiplex PCR; TCRdb's copy has only in-frame clones and lacks some. Counted here are just over 150,000 clones, almost 80% occurring once; the ten biggest clones make up just under 1%. Whole-study findings and limits: Likely technical artifact: a cluster of highly shared sequence variants. As confirmed in vitro, three CMV-associated chains were specific for CMV antigens.

The rearrangement joins TRBV30 to TRBJ1-6, with D unresolved. The TCR sequence derives from a woman between 50 and 59 years old in good health and CMV-seropositive. The sequencing sample was made of PBMCs. This CDR3 reads CAWRGKNGRTFNSPLHF. CDR3 bases: TGTGCCTGGAGGGGGAAGAATGGCAGGACTTTTAATTCACCCCTCCACTTT.